Listed here are 12 T cell receptor beta chains from one sample, sequenced in a study of cytomegalovirus exposure and HLA in healthy donors. Amplification used 60 Vbeta primers and 13 Jbeta primers. Method: immunoSEQ multiplex PCR; TCRdb's copy keeps in-frame clones and lacks some. The sample records tens of thousands of clones, 75% to 80% being singletons. What was sequenced was PBMCs. All receptors derive from a man aged 35-49 years in good health and CMV-seronegative.

V usage is TRBV10-1 and J usage is TRBJ2-7; 8 nucleotides match TRBD1. Germline loops: CDR1 WNHNN, CDR2 SYGVQD (reference sequence). The CDR3 spans 12 residues. The V segment lost 8 bases and the J segment 3 bases; nucleotides outside the gene matches: 3. The CDR3 loop reads CASSTGVYEQYF. The CDR3 DNA follows: TGCGCCAGCTCGACAGGGGTCTACGAGCAGTACTTC.

V gene TRBV29-1 combines with J gene TRBJ2-1, with TRBD2 identical over 11 bases. Germline values: CDR1 SQVTM, CDR2 ANQGSEA. Unmatched junction bases numbered 6, after V lost 5 bases and J lost 6 bases. This CDR3 is built from 14 residues. The CDR3, as DNA: TGCAGCGTTCGTCTAGCGGGAGGTCTCAATGAGCAGTTCTTC. Its protein is CSVRLAGGLNEQFF.

The chain links TRBV19 to TRBJ2-6, with 8 bases identical to TRBD1. Losses at the gene ends were 5 bases for V and 2 bases for J; bases not matched to a gene: 11. Per germline, CDR1 LNHDA and CDR2 SQIVND (reference sequence). The CDR3 is made up of 18 amino acids. Here the CDR3 DNA reads TGTGCCAGTAGTCACCGGAGAGGACAGGGCGCTGGGGCCAACGTCCTGACTTTC. Translation: CASSHRRGQGAGANVLTF. Using reference TRBV19 and TRBJ2-6 for the parts outside the CDR3, the full variable domain is DGGITQSPKYLFRKEGQNVTLSCEQNLNHDAMYWYRQDPGQGLRLIYYSQIVNDFQKGDIAEGYSVSREKKESFPLTVTSAQKNPTAFYLCASSHRRGQGAGANVLTFGAGSRLTVL.

This clone occurred once. V and J are TRBV19 and TRBJ2-1; 8 bases fit TRBD1. CDR1 is LNHDA and CDR2 is SQIVND in the germline V gene (reference sequence). The CDR3 runs to 14 residues. The J segment lost 7 bases and the V segment lost 7 bases, leaving 9 bases of the junction unmatched. CDR3 region: CASTYQGARNEQFF. Here the CDR3 DNA reads TGTGCCAGTACCTATCAGGGGGCTCGGAATGAGCAGTTCTTC.

V usage is TRBV19 and J usage is TRBJ2-6, with a weak D call TRBD2 (5 bases). Germline CDR1 LNHDA, CDR2 SQIVND (reference sequence). There are 15 residues in the CDR3. Trimming stripped 8 bases from V and 1 base from J, with 12 bases between. CDR3 DNA sequence: TGTGCCAGTCGACTCGAGGGTTCTGGGGCCAACGTCCTGACTTTC. Amino acids: CASRLEGSGANVLTF. The full variable domain, completed using reference TRBV19 and TRBJ2-6, is DGGITQSPKYLFRKEGQNVTLSCEQNLNHDAMYWYRQDPGQGLRLIYYSQIVNDFQKGDIAEGYSVSREKKESFPLTVTSAQKNPTAFYLCASRLEGSGANVLTFGAGSRLTVL.

The chain is built from TRBV29-1 and TRBJ2-3; 11 bases map to TRBD2. The V gene end was trimmed by 4 bases and the J gene end by 4 bases; junction bases not matched to a gene: 7. Per the germline V gene, CDR1 is SQVTM and CDR2 is ANQGSEA. The CDR3 runs 15 residues. The CDR3 DNA follows: TGCAGCGTTGTTAGCGGGAGGGCCGGTTCAGATACGCAGTATTTT. Translating gives CSVVSGRAGSDTQYF.

There are a few counts of this clone. The DNA of the CDR3 is TGTGCCAGCAGCGTAGGGATCAGGGAGGCCCCTGAGCAGTTCTTC. As protein: CASSVGIREAPEQFF. The chain has TRBV9 and TRBJ2-1, with a weak D call TRBD2 (6 bases). Between the trimmed V and J ends, which lost 0 bases and 9 bases, there was a span of 16 bases. The CDR3 consists of 15 residues. Germline assignment: CDR1 SGDLS and CDR2 YYNGEE.

The chain has TRBV30 and TRBJ1-1, with D uncertain. The germline gives CDR1 GTSNPN, CDR2 SVGIG (reference sequence). V dropped 1 base and J dropped 3 bases, with 3 bases sitting between them. The CDR3 has 11 residues. CDR3 residues: CAWSAYTEAFF. CDR3 nucleotides: TGTGCCTGGAGTGCGTACACTGAAGCTTTCTTT. Variable domain in full (rest from reference TRBV30 and TRBJ1-1): SQTIHQWPATLVQPVGSPLSLECTVEGTSNPNLYWYRQAAGRGLQLLFYSVGIGQISSEVPQNLSASRPQDRQFILSSKKLLLSDSGFYLCAWSAYTEAFFGQGTRLTVV.

This chain connects TRBV30 to TRBJ2-7; D uncertain. CDR1 GTSNPN and CDR2 SVGIG come from the germline V gene (reference sequence). The CDR3 runs 11 residues. The V and J ends lost 1 base and 3 bases respectively, with 4 bases between them. For the CDR3, the DNA is TGTGCCTGGAGTGGTCTCTACGAGCAGTACTTC. Residues: CAWSGLYEQYF.

This clone was recorded a few times. The genes are TRBV18 and TRBJ1-2, with TRBD1 matching 7 bases. The germline V gene encodes CDR1 KGHSH and CDR2 LQKENI. J lost 8 bases, V lost 2 bases, and 2 bases had no gene match. The CDR3 extends over 12 amino acids. The CDR3 loop is CASSPDRDGYTF. CDR3 sequence (DNA): TGTGCCAGCTCACCAGACAGGGACGGCTACACCTTC.

The V call is TRBV5-1, the J call TRBJ2-7; 9 bases line up with TRBD1. V shed 4 bases, J shed 2 bases, and the junction held 7 bases outside the gene matches. Germline CDR1 SGHRS, CDR2 YFSETQ. The CDR3 totals 15 residues. In DNA form, the CDR3 reads TGCGCCAGCAGCCGAGGACAGGGGAAAACCTACGAGCAGTACTTC. Its protein is CASSRGQGKTYEQYF.

The table lists this clone with a few counts. J is TRBJ1-4 and V is TRBV7-2; a possible D gene is TRBD1 (6 bases). The V gene lost 0 bases and the J gene lost 0 bases, with 8 bases spanning the gap. Germline V gene sequence: CDR1 SGHTA, CDR2 FQGNSA. The CDR3 loop spans 16 amino acids. CDR3 DNA: TGTGCCAGCAGCTTAGCAGGGGGTGCAACTAATGAAAAACTGTTTTTT. This codes for CASSLAGGATNEKLFF. The whole variable domain, remainder taken from reference TRBV7-2 and TRBJ1-4, is GAGVSQSPSNKVTEKGKDVELRCDPISGHTALYWYRQSLGQGLEFLIYFQGNSAPDKSGLPSDRFSAERTGGSVSTLTIQRTQQEDSAVYLCASSLAGGATNEKLFFGSGTQLSVL.